This T cell receptor (beta chain) stems from a study of tumor and adjacent non-tumor tissue in lung cancer. Background on the study: The patients, some ten men and 4 to 6 women, were roughly 30 to 80 with stage I to III disease. On average, productive TCRbeta reads reached a few million per sample.

The template was RNA from unsorted bulk tissue. Details on this clonotype: Its antigen is undetermined. The junction departs from the called germline gene at one end, perhaps through a read error.

TCRbeta libraries were built with three rounds of nested PCR, modified from ARM-PCR. A single record per CDR3 protein comes from TCRdb applying MiXCR to the multiplex PCR reads. The profile shows fewer than 120,000 distinct CDR3 sequences, over 75% of them singletons. Study results and limitations: Normal lung showed higher cumulative top 100 clone frequency than tumor.

The CDR3 extends over 15 amino acids. Germline V gene sequence: CDR1 MNHEY, CDR2 SVGEGT. This sequence originates from a man between 65 and 80 years old with non-small cell lung cancer. The chain links TRBV6-2 or TRBV6-3 to TRBJ2-3; D not certain. The sample comprised lung tumor tissue. The CDR3 spells CSSSYRASQADTQYF. In DNA form, the CDR3 reads TGTTCCAGCAGTTACCGGGCCTCGCAGGCAGATACGCAGTATTTT.